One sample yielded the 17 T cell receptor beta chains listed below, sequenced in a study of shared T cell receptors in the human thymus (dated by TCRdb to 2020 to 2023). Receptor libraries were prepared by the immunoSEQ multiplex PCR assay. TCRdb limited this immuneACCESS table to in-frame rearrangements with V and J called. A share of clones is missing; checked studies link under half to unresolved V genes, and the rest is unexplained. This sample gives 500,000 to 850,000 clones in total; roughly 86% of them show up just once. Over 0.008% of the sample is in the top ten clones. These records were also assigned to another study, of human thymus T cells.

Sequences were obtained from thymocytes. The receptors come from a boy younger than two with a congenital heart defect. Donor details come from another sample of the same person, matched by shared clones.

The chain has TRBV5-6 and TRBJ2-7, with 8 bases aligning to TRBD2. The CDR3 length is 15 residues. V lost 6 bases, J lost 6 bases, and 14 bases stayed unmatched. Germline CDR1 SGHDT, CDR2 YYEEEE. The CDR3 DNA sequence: TGTGCCAGCAACCCCCCGGGACTAGGTCGGTTCGAGCAGTACTTC. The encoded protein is CASNPPGLGRFEQYF.

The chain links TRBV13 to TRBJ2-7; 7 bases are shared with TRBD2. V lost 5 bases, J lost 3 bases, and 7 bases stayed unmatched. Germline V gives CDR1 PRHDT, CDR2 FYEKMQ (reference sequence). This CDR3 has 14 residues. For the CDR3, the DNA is TGTGCCAGCAGCGGGAGGGGCCTTTACTACGAGCAGTACTTC. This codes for CASSGRGLYYEQYF.

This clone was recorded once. This CDR3 is CASRSGLTSTDTQYF. Here the CDR3 DNA reads TGTGCCAGCAGATCGGGTCTAACAAGCACAGATACGCAGTATTTT. J is TRBJ2-3 and V is TRBV5-6, with no clear D. The V end was cut by 5 bases, the J end by 0 bases, with 13 bases between. This CDR3 has 15 residues. Germline CDR1 reads SGHDT; CDR2 reads YYEEEE.

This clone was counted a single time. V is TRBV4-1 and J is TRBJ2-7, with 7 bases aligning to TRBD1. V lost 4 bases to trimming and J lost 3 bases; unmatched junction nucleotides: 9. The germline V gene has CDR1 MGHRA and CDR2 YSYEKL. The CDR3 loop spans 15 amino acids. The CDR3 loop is CASSLETGQFYEQYF. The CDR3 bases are TGCGCCAGCAGCCTCGAGACGGGACAGTTCTACGAGCAGTACTTC.

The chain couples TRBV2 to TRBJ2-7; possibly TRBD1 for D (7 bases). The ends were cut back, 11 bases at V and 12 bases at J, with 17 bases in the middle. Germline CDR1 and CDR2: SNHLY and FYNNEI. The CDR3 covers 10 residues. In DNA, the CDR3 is TGTGCCCAAAGGGCAGGGGGGATGTACTTC. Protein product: CAQRAGGMYF. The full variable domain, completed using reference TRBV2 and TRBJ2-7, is EPEVTQTPSHQVTQMGQEVILRCVPISNHLYFYWYRQILGQKVEFLVSFYNNEISEKSEIFDDQFSVERPDGSNFTLKIRSTKLEDSAMYFCAQRAGGMYFGPGTRLTVT.

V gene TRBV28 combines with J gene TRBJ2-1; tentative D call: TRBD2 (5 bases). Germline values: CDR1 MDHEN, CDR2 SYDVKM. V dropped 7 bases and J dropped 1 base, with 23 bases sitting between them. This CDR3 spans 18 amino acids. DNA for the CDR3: TGTGCCAGCATCTCCACTCGAGTGGGGAGTAAATCCTACAATGAGCAGTTCTTC. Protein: CASISTRVGSKSYNEQFF.

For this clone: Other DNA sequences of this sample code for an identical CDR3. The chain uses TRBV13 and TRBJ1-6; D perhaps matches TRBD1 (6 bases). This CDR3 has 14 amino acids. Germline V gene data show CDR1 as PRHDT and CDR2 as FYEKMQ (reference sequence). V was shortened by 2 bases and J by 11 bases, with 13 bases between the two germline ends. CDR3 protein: CASSLRGTGPPLHF. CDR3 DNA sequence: TGTGCCAGCAGCTTAAGGGGGACGGGGCCACCCCTCCACTTT. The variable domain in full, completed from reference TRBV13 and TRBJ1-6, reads AAGVIQSPRHLIKEKRETATLKCYPIPRHDTVYWYQQGPGQDPQFLISFYEKMQSDKGSIPDRFSAQQFSDYHSELNMSSLELGDSALYFCASSLRGTGPPLHFGNGTRLTVT.

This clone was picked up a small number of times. The CDR3: CASSQLTLLAGWQETQYF. CDR3 coding DNA: TGTGCCAGCAGCCAATTAACCCTTCTAGCGGGGTGGCAAGAGACCCAGTACTTC. The chain links TRBV4-2 to TRBJ2-5; TRBD2 matches at 9 bases. This CDR3 has 18 residues. The junction had 12 bases not matched to a gene; V was cut back by 2 bases and J by 2 bases. Looked up from germline, CDR1 is LGHNA and CDR2 is YNFKEQ.

The CDR3 protein is CASSQRTSGSYNEQFF. CDR3 sequence (DNA): TGTGCCAGCAGCCAGAGGACTAGCGGGAGCTACAATGAGCAGTTCTTC. The chain is built from TRBV14 and TRBJ2-1; 13 bases are shared with TRBD2. V was pared by 3 bases and J by 3 bases, with 2 bases of the junction left unmatched. Germline V gene lookup returns CDR1 SGHDN and CDR2 FVKESK. The CDR3 covers 16 residues.

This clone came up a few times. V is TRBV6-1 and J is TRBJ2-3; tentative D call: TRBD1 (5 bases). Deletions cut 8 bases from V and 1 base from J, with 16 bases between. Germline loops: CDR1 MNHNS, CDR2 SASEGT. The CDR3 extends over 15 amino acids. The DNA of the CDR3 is TGTGCCAGCGCCAGGGCGAGCTCCCGCACAGATACGCAGTATTTT. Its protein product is CASARASSRTDTQYF.

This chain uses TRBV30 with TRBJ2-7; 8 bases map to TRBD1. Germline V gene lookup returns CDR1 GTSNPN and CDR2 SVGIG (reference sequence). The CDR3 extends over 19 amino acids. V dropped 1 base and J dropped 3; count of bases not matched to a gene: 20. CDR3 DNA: TGTGCCTGGAGTGATGGGGTCTTGGATCTGGGACAGGTATACTACGAGCAGTACTTC. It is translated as CAWSDGVLDLGQVYYEQYF.

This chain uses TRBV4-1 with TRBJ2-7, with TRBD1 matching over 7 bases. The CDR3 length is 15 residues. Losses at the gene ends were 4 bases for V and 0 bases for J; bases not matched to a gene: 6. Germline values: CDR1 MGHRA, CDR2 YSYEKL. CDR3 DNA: TGCGCCAGCAGCCGTCGGACAGGAAACTCCTACGAGCAGTACTTC. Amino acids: CASSRRTGNSYEQYF.

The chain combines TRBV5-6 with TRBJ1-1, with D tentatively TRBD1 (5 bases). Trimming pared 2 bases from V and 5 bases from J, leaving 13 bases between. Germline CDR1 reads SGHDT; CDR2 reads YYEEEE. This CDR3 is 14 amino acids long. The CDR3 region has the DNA TGTGCCAGCAGCTTTTCCCCAGGGCGAACTGAAGCTTTCTTT. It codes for CASSFSPGRTEAFF.

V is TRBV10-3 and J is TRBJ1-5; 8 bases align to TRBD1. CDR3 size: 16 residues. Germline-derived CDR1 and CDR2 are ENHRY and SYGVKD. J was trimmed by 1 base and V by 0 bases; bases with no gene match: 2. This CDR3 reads CAISESQGASNQPQHF. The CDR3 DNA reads TGTGCCATCAGTGAGTCTCAGGGGGCGAGCAATCAGCCCCAGCATTTT.

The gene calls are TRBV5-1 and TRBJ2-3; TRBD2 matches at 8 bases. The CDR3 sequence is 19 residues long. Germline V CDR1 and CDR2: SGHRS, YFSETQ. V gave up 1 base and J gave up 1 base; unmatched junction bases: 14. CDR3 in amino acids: CASSLTGTRTMKGTDTQYF. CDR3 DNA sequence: TGCGCCAGCAGCTTGACCGGGACTAGAACAATGAAGGGCACAGATACGCAGTATTTT.

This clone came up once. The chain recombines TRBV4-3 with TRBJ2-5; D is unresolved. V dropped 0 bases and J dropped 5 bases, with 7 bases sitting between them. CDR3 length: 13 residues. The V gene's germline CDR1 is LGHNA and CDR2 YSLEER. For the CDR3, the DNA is TGCGCCAGCAGCCAAGACAGTTGGGAGACCCAGTACTTC. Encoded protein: CASSQDSWETQYF.

CDR3 in DNA: TGTGCCAGCAGCAAAGGTCCGACAGGGGGTGGCTACACCTTC. It is translated as CASSKGPTGGGYTF. The chain uses TRBV21-1 and TRBJ1-2; the DNA was not compared with TRBD1, the D call given in the table. TRBV21-1 is a known pseudogene. The CDR3 is made up of 14 amino acids.